The sequence of this T cell receptor (beta chain) was determined in a study of cytotoxic CD8 clonotypes in ibrutinib-treated CLL. Regarding the study as a whole: Ibrutinib response saw clonality rise, and progression saw it return toward baseline. Baseline clonality, above age-matched healthy donor levels, tracked circulating CD8+ T-cell counts. Patients with sustained remission and those progressing were sampled at differing times.

The CDR3 extends over 15 amino acids. V lost 5 bases and J lost 9; bases outside the gene matches: 10. The germline V gene has CDR1 MNHEY and CDR2 SVGAGI. Libraries were prepared by immunoSEQ multiplex PCR; TCRdb keeps only in-frame clonotypes and omits some of them. The repertoire consists of about 68,000 clones, with 80% occurring once and the leading ten covering around 7.6%. Note on this clone: Its specificity is unknown.

The sequencing here drew on PBMCs, taken at disease progression, from a patient treated with ibrutinib. This sequence was found in a human donor with chronic lymphocytic leukemia. This chain links TRBV6-5 with TRBJ2-1; 10 nucleotides line up with TRBD2. For the CDR3, the DNA is TGTGCCAGCAGTGTGACTAGCGGGTCCCGAAGTGAGCAGTTCTTC. Translation gives CASSVTSGSRSEQFF.